These T cell receptor beta chains were read from a single sample in a study of shared clonotypes between healthy human individuals. Produced via immunoSEQ multiplex PCR; TCRdb's table is partial and in-frame only. The sample contains almost 700,000 clones, about 90% of which appear only once. The sample taken for sequencing was naive CD8+ T cells sorted from blood. These receptors originate from a man aged 30 to 45 in good health. Both conserved end residues are part of each CDR3. Fields, in order: V gene, D gene, J gene, clone size, CDR3 DNA, CDR3 protein. D genes are given only for firm matches. Only part of the rows carry a size: once, few, many, or a class if the clone is expanded.

TRBV7-9	NA	TRBJ2-1	NA	TGTGCCAGCAGCTCGTTAAACCTGGGACACTCTTCGACAATGAGACAGTTCTTC	CASSSLNLGHSSTMRQFF
TRBV7-9	NA	TRBJ2-5	NA	TGTGCCAGCAGCTTAGCGACTTTCCAGTACTTC	CASSLATFQYF
TRBV9	TRBD2	TRBJ2-5	NA	TGTGCCAGCAGCGTAATCGGGGGGTCAGAGACCCAGTACTTC	CASSVIGGSETQYF
TRBV2	NA	TRBJ2-3	once	TGTGCCAGCACTCAGGGCCTTACCGGAGATACGCAGTATTTT	CASTQGLTGDTQYF
TRBV7-3	NA	TRBJ1-1	NA	TGTGCCAGCAGCCCGAAGGGGTGGATCACTGAAGCTTTCTTT	CASSPKGWITEAFF
TRBV7-6	NA	TRBJ2-1	NA	TGTGCCAGCAGCTTATTTGCGGGGATTGTTAGCTCCTACAATGAGCAGTTCTTC	CASSLFAGIVSSYNEQFF
TRBV11-2	NA	TRBJ2-1	NA	TGTGCCAGCAGCTCCGCCTCCTACAATGAGCAGTTCTTC	CASSSASYNEQFF
TRBV4-1	NA	TRBJ2-1	NA	TGCGCCAGCAGCCCCACAGGGTCTAATGAGCAGTTCTTC	CASSPTGSNEQFF
TRBV5-4	NA	TRBJ2-3	NA	TGTGCCAGCAGCTCGGCCACAGATACGCAGTATTTT	CASSSATDTQYF
TRBV6-1	NA	TRBJ2-6	NA	TGTGCCAGCAGTGAGGGCAGAAACTCTGGGGCCAACGTCCTGACTTTC	CASSEGRNSGANVLTF
TRBV28	NA	TRBJ2-1	once	TGTGCCAGCAGACCTATAAGGGGTGAATCCTACAATGAGCAGTTCTTC	CASRPIRGESYNEQFF
TRBV7-9	NA	TRBJ2-3	once	TGTGCCAGCAGATGGATGGACGGGGGGCGATCAGATACGCAGTATTTT	CASRWMDGGRSDTQYF
TRBV27	NA	TRBJ1-2	NA	TGTGCCAGCAGTCCCCGGACCGCCGTCTATGGCTACACCTTC	CASSPRTAVYGYTF
TRBV4-1	NA	TRBJ1-2	NA	TGCGCCAGCAGCCAAGCTGACTATGGCTACACCTTC	CASSQADYGYTF
TRBV7-8	TRBD1	TRBJ2-1	NA	TGTGCCAGCAGCTTACCCCCGGACAGGGTGAGCGATGAGCAGTTCTTC	CASSLPPDRVSDEQFF
TRBV7-9	TRBD2	TRBJ2-1	few	TGTGCCAGCAGCTCAAGCCTAGCGGGAGTTTCCCAGTTCTTC	CASSSSLAGVSQFF
TRBV19	NA	TRBJ2-2	NA	TGTGCAGCCGGGCTAGCCCTCACCGGGGAGCTGTTTTTT	CAAGLALTGELFF
TRBV30	TRBD2	TRBJ2-7	NA	TGTGCCTGGACTAGCGGGAAAAACGAGCAGTACTTC	CAWTSGKNEQYF
TRBV6-6	NA	TRBJ2-5	NA	TGTGCCAGCAGTTCAACCGTTGGGGAGACCCAGTACTTC	CASSSTVGETQYF
TRBV7-9	NA	TRBJ1-2	NA	TGTGCCAGCAGCTTAACAGACAGAAATCTTAACTATGGCTACACCTTC	CASSLTDRNLNYGYTF
TRBV30	TRBD2	TRBJ2-1	NA	TGTGCCTGGACTAGCGGGAACTACAATGAGCAGTTCTTC	CAWTSGNYNEQFF
TRBV7-9	TRBD2	TRBJ2-7	few	TGTGCCAGCAACGGACTAGACGCCTACGAGCAGTACTTC	CASNGLDAYEQYF
TRBV27	NA	TRBJ2-1	NA	TGTGCCAGCAGTTTACGCGACCTCTCCTACAATGAGCAGTTCTTC	CASSLRDLSYNEQFF
TRBV27	NA	TRBJ2-7	NA	TGTGCCAGCAGTATGTTTGGCGGCTACGAGCAGTACTTC	CASSMFGGYEQYF
TRBV4-1	TRBD2	TRBJ2-1	NA	TGCGCCAGCAGCCAGGGTGGACTAGCGGGAGAGAATGAGCAGTTCTTC	CASSQGGLAGENEQFF
TRBV27	TRBD2	TRBJ2-7	NA	TGTGCCAGCAGTCCTCGACTAGCGGATACTTACGAGCAGTACTTC	CASSPRLADTYEQYF
TRBV29-1	NA	TRBJ2-1	NA	TGCAGCGTTGCGAGACAGAACTCCTACAATGAGCAGTTCTTC	CSVARQNSYNEQFF
TRBV27	NA	TRBJ1-2	NA	TGTGCCAGCAGTTTATCTCGGGGGTATGGCTACACCTTC	CASSLSRGYGYTF
TRBV7-6	NA	TRBJ2-7	NA	TGTGCCAGCAGCCAGACACCTACCTACGAGCAGTACTTC	CASSQTPTYEQYF
TRBV7-2	NA	TRBJ2-7	NA	TGTGCCAGCAGCTTAGACCTCCGTTACGAGCAGTACTTC	CASSLDLRYEQYF
TRBV27	NA	TRBJ2-3	NA	TGTGCCAGCAGTTTATACCCCTTAGGAAGACCGGGATCCACAGATACGCAGTATTTT	CASSLYPLGRPGSTDTQYF
TRBV6-1	NA	TRBJ1-1	NA	TGTGCCAGCAGCGAATTCGACAGCCCGAACACTGAAGCTTTCTTT	CASSEFDSPNTEAFF
TRBV2	TRBD1	TRBJ2-7	NA	TGTGCCAGCAGACCTTCCGGGACAGGGAGCTTCTACGAGCAGTACTTC	CASRPSGTGSFYEQYF
TRBV28	TRBD1	TRBJ2-7	NA	TGTGCCAGCACGACAGGGACCTCCTACGAGCAGTACTTC	CASTTGTSYEQYF
TRBV6-5	TRBD2	TRBJ2-3	NA	TGTGCCAGCAGTCGCACTAGCGGAGCAACAGATACGCAGTATTTT	CASSRTSGATDTQYF
TRBV7-6	NA	TRBJ1-2	NA	TGTGCCAGCAGCTCATCGTCGGCGGAACTGCCCTATGGCTACACCTTC	CASSSSSAELPYGYTF
TRBV10-3	NA	TRBJ2-3	NA	TGTGCCATCAGTGGGTTAGTGGAGACTAGCACAGATACGCAGTATTTT	CAISGLVETSTDTQYF